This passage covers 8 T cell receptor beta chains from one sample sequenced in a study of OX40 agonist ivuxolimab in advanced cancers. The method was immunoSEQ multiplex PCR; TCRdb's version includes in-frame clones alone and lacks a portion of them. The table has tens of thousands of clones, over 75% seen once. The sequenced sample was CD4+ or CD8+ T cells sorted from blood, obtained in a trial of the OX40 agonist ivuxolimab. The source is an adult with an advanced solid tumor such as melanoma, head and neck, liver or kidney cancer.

This CDR3 is CASSLVGRGETQYF. CDR3 coding DNA: TGTGCCAGCAGCTTAGTTGGTAGGGGGGAGACCCAGTACTTC. The rearrangement joins TRBV7-9 to TRBJ2-5, with a tentative D call TRBD1 (6 bases). Germline CDR1 and CDR2: SEHNR and FQNEAQ (reference sequence). This CDR3 is built from 14 residues. V lost 1 base, J lost 5 bases, and 11 bases lay in between.

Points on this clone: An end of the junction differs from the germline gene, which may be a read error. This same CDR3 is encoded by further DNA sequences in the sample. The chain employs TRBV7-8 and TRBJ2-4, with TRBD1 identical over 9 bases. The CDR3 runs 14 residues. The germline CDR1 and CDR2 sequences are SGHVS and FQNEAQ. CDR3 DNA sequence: TGTGCTAGCAGCATGGGACAGGGCAAAAACATTCAGTACTTC. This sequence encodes CASSMGQGKNIQYF.

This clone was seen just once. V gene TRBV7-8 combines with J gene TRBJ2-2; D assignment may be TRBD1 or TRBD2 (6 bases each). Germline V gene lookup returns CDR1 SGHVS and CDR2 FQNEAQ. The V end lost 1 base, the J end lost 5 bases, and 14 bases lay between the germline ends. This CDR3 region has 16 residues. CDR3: CASSLDGGAWTGELFF. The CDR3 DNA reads TGTGCCAGCAGCTTAGACGGGGGCGCGTGGACCGGGGAGCTGTTTTTT.

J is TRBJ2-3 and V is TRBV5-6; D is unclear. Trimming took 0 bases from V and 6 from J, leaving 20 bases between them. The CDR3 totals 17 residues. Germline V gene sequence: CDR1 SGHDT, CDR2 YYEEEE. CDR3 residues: CASSLAGYPSFVDTQYF. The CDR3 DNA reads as TGTGCCAGCAGCTTGGCTGGCTACCCCTCTTTTGTGGATACGCAGTATTTT. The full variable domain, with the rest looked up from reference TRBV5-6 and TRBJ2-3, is DAGVTQSPTHLIKTRGQQVTLRCSPKSGHDTVSWYQQALGQGPQFIFQYYEEEERQRGNFPDRFSGHQFPNYSSELNVNALLLGDSALYLCASSLAGYPSFVDTQYFGPGTRLTVL.

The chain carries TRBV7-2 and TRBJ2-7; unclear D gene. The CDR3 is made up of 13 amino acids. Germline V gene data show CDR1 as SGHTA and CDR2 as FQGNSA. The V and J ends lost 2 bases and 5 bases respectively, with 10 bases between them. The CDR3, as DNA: TGTGCCAGCAGCTTAACCCTGCAGGACGAGCAGTACTTC. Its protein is CASSLTLQDEQYF.

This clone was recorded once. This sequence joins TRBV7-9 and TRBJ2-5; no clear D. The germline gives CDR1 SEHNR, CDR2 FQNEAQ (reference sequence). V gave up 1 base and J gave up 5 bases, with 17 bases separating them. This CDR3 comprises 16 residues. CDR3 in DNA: TGTGCCAGCAGCTTAGTGCGAGCGTCCAAAGGGGAGACCCAGTACTTC. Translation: CASSLVRASKGETQYF. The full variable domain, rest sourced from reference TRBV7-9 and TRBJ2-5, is DTGVSQNPRHKITKRGQNVTFRCDPISEHNRLYWYRQTLGQGPEFLTYFQNEAQLEKSRLLSDRFSAERPKGSFSTLEIQRTEQGDSAMYLCASSLVRASKGETQYFGPGTRLLVL.

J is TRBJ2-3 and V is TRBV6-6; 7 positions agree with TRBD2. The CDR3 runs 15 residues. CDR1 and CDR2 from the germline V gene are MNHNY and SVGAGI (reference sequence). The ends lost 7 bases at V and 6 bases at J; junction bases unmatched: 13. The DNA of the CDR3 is TGTGCCAGCACCGAACTAGGGAGGGGAGGGGATACGCAGTATTTT. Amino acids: CASTELGRGGDTQYF.

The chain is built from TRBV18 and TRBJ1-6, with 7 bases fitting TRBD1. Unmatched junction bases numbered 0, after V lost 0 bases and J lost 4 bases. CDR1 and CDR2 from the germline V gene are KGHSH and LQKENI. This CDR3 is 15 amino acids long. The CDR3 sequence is CASSPPGQYNSPLHF. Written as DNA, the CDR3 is TGTGCCAGCTCACCACCGGGACAGTATAATTCACCCCTCCACTTT.